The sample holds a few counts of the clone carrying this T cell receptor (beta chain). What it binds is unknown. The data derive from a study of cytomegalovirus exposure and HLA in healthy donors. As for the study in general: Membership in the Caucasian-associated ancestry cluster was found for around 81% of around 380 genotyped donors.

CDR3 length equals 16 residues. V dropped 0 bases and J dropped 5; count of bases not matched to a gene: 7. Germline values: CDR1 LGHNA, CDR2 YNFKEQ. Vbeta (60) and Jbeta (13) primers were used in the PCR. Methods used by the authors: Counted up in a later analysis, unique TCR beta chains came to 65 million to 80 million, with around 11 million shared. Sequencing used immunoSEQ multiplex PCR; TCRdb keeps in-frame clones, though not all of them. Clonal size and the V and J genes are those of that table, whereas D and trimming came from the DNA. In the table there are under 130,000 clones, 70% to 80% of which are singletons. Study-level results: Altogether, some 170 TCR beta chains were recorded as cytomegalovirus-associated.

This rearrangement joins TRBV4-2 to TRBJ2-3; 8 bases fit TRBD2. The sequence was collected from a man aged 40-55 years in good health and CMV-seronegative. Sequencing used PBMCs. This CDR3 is CASSQDRSGAGDTQYF. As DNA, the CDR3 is TGTGCCAGCAGCCAAGACCGTAGCGGGGCCGGAGATACGCAGTATTTT.